This T cell receptor beta chain was recovered during a study of graft-versus-host responses after intestinal transplantation. General study findings and limits: In patients with graft-donor T cell macrochimerism, allograft graft-versus-host to host-versus-graft clonal ratios were high. Early after transplant, HvG clones declined as circulating GvH clones peaked. GvH clones occurred in recipient marrow; some first appeared in ileum or blood.

Notes on this clone: Its antigen is undetermined.

Once transplant had occurred, bone marrow came from the posterior iliac crest or another site. The protocol was immunoSEQ multiplex PCR, while the TCRdb copy is restricted to in-frame clones and leaves out a portion. The sample holds 15,000 to 20,000 clones, around 86% seen once. The sample here was bone marrow, taken roughly 19 weeks after transplant. The TCR was taken from a human patient who received an intestinal transplant, so some T cells may come from the graft donor.

The CDR3 nucleotides are TGTGCCAGCAGCCCCGGACAGGCGAACACCGGGGAGCTGTTTTTT. Residues: CASSPGQANTGELFF. The chain recombines TRBV7-3 with TRBJ2-2; 7 positions match TRBD1. The CDR3 loop spans 15 amino acids. V was clipped by 5 bases and J by 0 bases; unmatched bases: 3. The germline gives CDR1 SGHTA, CDR2 FQGTGA.